The 18 T cell receptor beta chains in this list originate from one sample, sequenced in a study of chemoradiotherapy in HPV16-positive cancers. Sequencing used immunoSEQ multiplex PCR; TCRdb keeps in-frame clones, though not all of them. Among tens of thousands of clones listed, just under 80% were seen once. The source material was blood, sampled from a patient who underwent chemoradiotherapy. Every receptor here comes from a human donor with HPV-associated anogenital cancer.

This rearrangement joins TRBV7-9 to TRBJ2-7, with TRBD2 as a possible D gene (5 bases). Trimming removed 5 bases from V and 7 bases from J, with 15 bases in between. The CDR3 sequence is 13 residues long. Germline values: CDR1 SEHNR, CDR2 FQNEAQ (reference sequence). In DNA, the CDR3 is TGTGCCAGCAGCCCTTGGACCCCGGGGGAGCAGTACTTC. This translates into CASSPWTPGEQYF.

The CDR3 sequence is CASSVRDAYTEAFF. As DNA, the CDR3 is TGTGCCAGCAGCGTCCGGGACGCCTACACTGAAGCTTTCTTT. The chain combines TRBV9 with TRBJ1-1, with a weak D call TRBD1 (5 bases). The CDR3 has 14 amino acids. Per germline, CDR1 SGDLS and CDR2 YYNGEE. Trimming removed 2 bases from V and 3 bases from J, with 11 bases in between. Based on the CDR3 plus reference TRBV9 and TRBJ1-1, the full variable domain is DSGVTQTPKHLITATGQRVTLRCSPRSGDLSVYWYQQSLDQGLQFLIQYYNGEERAKGNILERFSAQQFPDLHSELNLSSLELGDSALYFCASSVRDAYTEAFFGQGTRLTVV.

This clone occurred once. The chain is built from TRBV25-1 and TRBJ1-2; TRBD1 matches 8 bases. The CDR3 covers 12 residues. J lost 8 bases, V lost 7 bases, and 6 bases had no gene match. Germline V CDR1 and CDR2: MGHDK, SYGVNS. The CDR3 bases are TGTGCCAGCATGACAGGGGCGGGGGGCTACACCTTC. It specifies CASMTGAGGYTF.

This chain uses TRBV6-5 with TRBJ2-3, with TRBD2 matching 7 bases. CDR1 is MNHEY and CDR2 is SVGAGI in the germline V gene. Trimming at V came to 2 bases and at J to 2 bases, leaving 1 base not matched to a gene. CDR3 size: 14 residues. CDR3 in amino acids: CASSYLAATDTQYF. The CDR3 DNA is TGTGCCAGCAGTTACCTAGCGGCCACAGATACGCAGTATTTT.

This clone was counted between two and nine times. The chain joins TRBV5-1 to TRBJ2-6, with unresolved D. The V end was cut by 4 bases, the J end by 6 bases, with 14 bases between. Germline CDR1 and CDR2: SGHRS and YFSETQ. The CDR3 totals 15 residues. The CDR3 sequence is CASSVSHFEANVLTF. CDR3 DNA: TGCGCCAGCAGCGTATCCCATTTTGAGGCCAACGTCCTGACTTTC.

The chain links TRBV7-8 to TRBJ1-4; no reliable D call. Germline V gene lookup returns CDR1 SGHVS and CDR2 FQNEAQ. The CDR3 has 12 residues. DNA of the CDR3: TGTGCTAAGAGGCAGAATAATGAAAAACTGTTTTTT. Protein sequence: CAKRQNNEKLFF.

The chain uses TRBV20-1 and TRBJ2-5; no clear D. The V and J ends lost 3 bases and 5 bases respectively, with 7 bases between them. The CDR3 has 11 residues. Germline-derived CDR1 and CDR2 are DFQATT and SNEGSKA (reference sequence). In DNA, the CDR3 is TGCAGTGCTAGTGACGGGGAGACCCAGTACTTC. The encoded protein is CSASDGETQYF.

This clone was detected once. The rearrangement links TRBV7-3 to TRBJ1-1; D not certain. Trimming took 2 bases from V and 2 from J, leaving 6 bases between them. CDR1 SGHTA and CDR2 FQGTGA come from the germline V gene. The CDR3 consists of 13 residues. CDR3 nucleotide sequence: TGTGCCAGCAGCTTAGAGGGAAACACTGAAGCTTTCTTT. It is translated as CASSLEGNTEAFF.

The genes are TRBV10-3 and TRBJ1-3, with D unclear. Germline V lookup: CDR1 ENHRY, CDR2 SYGVKD. Trimming stripped 6 bases from V and 16 bases from J, with 13 bases between. The CDR3 has 10 residues. In DNA, the CDR3 is TGTGCCATCAGGAACATAGGATTGTATTTT. Encoded protein: CAIRNIGLYF.

The sample holds a few counts of this clone. V and J are TRBV10-3 and TRBJ2-6, with D possibly matching TRBD1 (6 bases). The V end lost 8 bases, the J end lost 1 base, and 12 bases lay between the germline ends. Germline CDR1 and CDR2: ENHRY and SYGVKD. The length of the CDR3 is 15 residues. In DNA form, the CDR3 reads TGTGCCATCGGGACACCGAGATCTGGGGCCAACGTCCTGACTTTC. Translated: CAIGTPRSGANVLTF.

This sequence joins TRBV5-6 and TRBJ1-1; perhaps TRBD1 as D (5 bases). CDR3 length: 14 amino acids. Germline V gene sequence: CDR1 SGHDT, CDR2 YYEEEE. V lost 0 bases to trimming and J lost 5 bases, with 11 bases between them. The CDR3 nucleotides are TGTGCCAGCAGCTTGGACCGGGGGGGTACTGAAGCTTTCTTT. Translation: CASSLDRGGTEAFF.

This clone showed up just once. The V call is TRBV30, the J call TRBJ2-7; the match to TRBD1 covers 7 bases. CDR3 length: 13 amino acids. V trimming: 3 bases; J trimming: 4 bases; junction bases outside the gene matches: 6. Germline assignment: CDR1 GTSNPN and CDR2 SVGIG (reference sequence). CDR3 sequence: CAWRGGPWYEQYF. DNA of the CDR3: TGTGCCTGGAGAGGGGGCCCCTGGTACGAGCAGTACTTC.

This clone turned up a few times. The rearrangement links TRBV5-4 to TRBJ2-7, with 12 bases that match TRBD1. The trim removed 4 bases at V and 2 bases at J, leaving 7 bases unmatched. The germline CDR1 and CDR2 sequences are SGHNT and YYREEE (reference sequence). This CDR3 is 16 amino acids long. The CDR3 loop reads CASSGGTGGFTYEQYF. The CDR3 coding sequence is TGTGCCAGCAGCGGCGGGACAGGGGGCTTTACCTACGAGCAGTACTTC.

This clone was found once. The rearrangement links TRBV19 to TRBJ1-1; D remains ambiguous. V was clipped by 1 base and J by 8 bases, with 11 bases between them. CDR1 LNHDA and CDR2 SQIVND come from the germline V gene (reference sequence). The CDR3 runs to 13 residues. In DNA form, the CDR3 reads TGTGCCAGTAGTATAGGCCCCCTGGCCGAAGCTTTCTTT. Its translation: CASSIGPLAEAFF.

The chain combines TRBV7-3 with TRBJ2-3, with 12 bases that match TRBD2. CDR3 length equals 15 residues. J lost 3 bases, V lost 5 bases, and 3 bases had no gene match. Germline V gene lookup returns CDR1 SGHTA and CDR2 FQGTGA. In DNA, the CDR3 is TGTGCCAGCAGCCGACTAGCGGGGGCGACAGATACGCAGTATTTT. Translated: CASSRLAGATDTQYF.

V and J are TRBV9 and TRBJ2-3; a weak D match, TRBD2 (5 bases). V lost 4 bases to trimming and J lost 5 bases, with 8 bases between them. CDR3 length: 12 amino acids. In germline, CDR1 is SGDLS, CDR2 YYNGEE. The CDR3 spells CASSPREDTQYF. The CDR3 nucleotides are TGTGCCAGCAGCCCCCGGGAAGATACGCAGTATTTT.

J is TRBJ1-1 and V is TRBV13; D uncertain. The CDR3 is 13 residues long. CDR1 and CDR2 from the germline V gene are PRHDT and FYEKMQ (reference sequence). With 5 bases removed from V and 5 bases from J, the gap between germline ends came to 12 bases. The CDR3 loop reads CASSRVRGTEAFF. CDR3 in DNA: TGTGCCAGCAGCCGCGTCCGGGGAACTGAAGCTTTCTTT.

This chain connects TRBV11-2 to TRBJ2-1, with D perhaps given as TRBD1 or TRBD2 (5 bases each). The V gene's germline CDR1 is SGHAT and CDR2 FQNNGV. CDR3 length equals 12 residues. V was cut by 1 base and J by 14 bases, with 12 bases left in between. CDR3 bases: TGTGCCAGCAGCTTAGGAGGGGCCTCGGAGTTCTTC. This gives the protein CASSLGGASEFF.